The text below deals with one TCR beta chain. With 8 bases clipped from V and 2 bases from J, the junction kept 6 bases outside the gene matches. This CDR3 is built from 13 residues. Germline V gives CDR1 MRHNA, CDR2 SNTAGT. This record belongs to a study of blood T cell repertoires in COVID-19. Study as a whole: T cells, B-cell-depleted T cells, or PBMCs provided the cDNA or gDNA that served as material.

Assay used: immunoSEQ multiplex PCR; TCRdb lists only in-frame clones, some missing. Of more than 30,000 clones detected, 80% appear once; the ten largest clones hold approximately 15%. The rearrangement links TRBV6-4 to TRBJ2-7, with 7 bases lining up with TRBD1. Sequenced: peripheral blood. The clonotype originates from an older woman with acute or convalescent COVID-19. CDR3 nucleotides: TGTGCCAGCCCGGGACAGAATCCCTACGAGCAGTACTTC. This sequence encodes CASPGQNPYEQYF.